This passage covers 14 T cell receptor beta chains from one sample sequenced in a study of cytomegalovirus exposure and HLA in healthy donors. Assay used: immunoSEQ multiplex PCR; TCRdb lists only in-frame clones, some missing. The repertoire holds a few hundred thousand clones, with roughly 90% as singletons. What was sequenced was PBMCs. Receptors were obtained from a woman aged 18 to 35 in good health and CMV-seronegative.

This chain links TRBV9 with TRBJ2-7; a weak D match, TRBD2 (5 bases). V was shortened by 3 bases and J by 3 bases, with 16 bases between the two germline ends. From germline, CDR1 is SGDLS and CDR2 YYNGEE. This CDR3 has 15 amino acids. The CDR3 reads CASSAGTGVLYEQYF. Written as DNA, the CDR3 is TGTGCCAGCAGCGCCGGAACCGGGGTCCTCTACGAGCAGTACTTC.

V and J are TRBV7-9 and TRBJ2-2; TRBD2 is a possible D gene (6 bases). Germline CDR1 is SEHNR and CDR2 is FQNEAQ (reference sequence). The V and J ends lost 5 bases and 6 bases respectively, with 16 bases between them. This CDR3 is 15 amino acids long. The CDR3, as DNA: TGTGCCAGCAGCCCCGGGAGTATCGCCCCCGGGGAGCTGTTTTTT. This translates into CASSPGSIAPGELFF.

The rearrangement uses TRBV27 and TRBJ1-5; no clear D gene. Trimming took 6 bases from V and 0 from J, leaving 18 bases between them. CDR1 MNHEY and CDR2 SMNVEV come from the germline V gene (reference sequence). The CDR3 has 17 residues. CDR3 DNA sequence: TGTGCCAGCAGCACCGGTCGGGGATCTTATAGCAATCAGCCCCAGCATTTT. Translating it yields CASSTGRGSYSNQPQHF.

DNA for the CDR3: TGTGCCAGCAGTGAGTCCTTGGCTAGCATCTGGGCCGGGGAGCAGTTCTTC. It encodes CASSESLASIWAGEQFF. This chain connects TRBV2 to TRBJ2-1, with a tentative D call TRBD2 (5 bases). Germline CDR1 SNHLY, CDR2 FYNNEI. This CDR3 region has 17 residues. Trimming removed 3 bases at V and 10 bases at J, with 25 bases between.

The rearrangement joins TRBV4-3 to TRBJ2-7; possibly TRBD1 for D (6 bases). The V end was cut by 4 bases, the J end by 1 base, with 11 bases between. Germline loops: CDR1 LGHNA, CDR2 YSLEER. The CDR3 consists of 14 residues. This CDR3 is CASSLQGGSYEQYF. As DNA, the CDR3 is TGCGCCAGCAGCCTACAGGGTGGGTCCTACGAGCAGTACTTC.

The chain uses TRBV27 and TRBJ1-2, with a tentative D call TRBD1 (5 bases). The CDR3 is made up of 18 amino acids. Germline-derived CDR1 and CDR2 are MNHEY and SMNVEV (reference sequence). V lost 6 bases to trimming and J lost 2 bases, with 25 bases between them. CDR3 protein: CASSLGLSGRGGNYGYTF. The CDR3 coding sequence is TGTGCCAGCAGCCTGGGCTTGAGCGGGCGGGGGGGAAACTATGGCTACACCTTC.

This sequence joins TRBV7-2 and TRBJ2-7, with D maybe TRBD1 (5 bases). The CDR3 is made up of 14 amino acids. Looked up from germline, CDR1 is SGHTA and CDR2 is FQGNSA. Trimming left V 0 bases short and J 3 bases short, with 9 bases between. The CDR3 DNA sequence: TGTGCCAGCAGCTTAGCGATGCAGGGCTACGAGCAGTACTTC. Residues: CASSLAMQGYEQYF.

The rearrangement links TRBV29-1 to TRBJ2-7; 9 nucleotides agree with TRBD1. CDR1 is SQVTM and CDR2 is ANQGSEA in the germline V gene. This CDR3 spans 16 amino acids. With V trimmed by 7 bases and J by 3 bases, 16 bases remained unmatched. CDR3 in amino acids: CSAGPGTGNGNYEQYF. CDR3 nucleotide sequence: TGCAGCGCCGGTCCCGGGACAGGGAATGGTAACTACGAGCAGTACTTC.

The rearrangement links TRBV11-2 to TRBJ1-2; possible D gene TRBD1, 5 bases. The CDR3 contains 16 residues. The V end was cut by 1 base, the J end by 2 bases, with 14 bases between. Looked up from germline, CDR1 is SGHAT and CDR2 is FQNNGV. The CDR3: CASSLGAGGLNYGYTF. The CDR3, as DNA: TGTGCCAGCAGCTTAGGAGCGGGGGGACTCAACTATGGCTACACCTTC.

This sequence joins TRBV15 and TRBJ2-5, with D hard to call. V shed 6 bases and J shed 4 bases, with 9 bases lying between them. The CDR3 is 12 residues long. Germline-derived CDR1 and CDR2 are LNHNV and YYDKDF (reference sequence). For the CDR3, the DNA is TGTGCCACCAGTCTAGGCGGAGAGACCCAGTACTTC. Amino acid sequence: CATSLGGETQYF.

This clone occurred once. This chain uses TRBV6-1 with TRBJ2-7, with no clear D. The germline gives CDR1 MNHNS, CDR2 SASEGT. Trimming removed 2 bases at V and 0 bases at J, with 17 bases between. This CDR3 has 17 amino acids. The CDR3 DNA sequence: TGTGCCAGCAGTGAAACCCGGGTTCGGATTACCTCCTACGAGCAGTACTTC. It yields the protein CASSETRVRITSYEQYF.

The CDR3 reads CATYGGGGSEQFF. The CDR3 DNA is TGTGCCACCTACGGTGGGGGGGGGAGTGAGCAGTTCTTC. J is TRBJ2-1 and V is TRBV15, with 7 bases aligning to TRBD2. With V trimmed by 8 bases and J by 9 bases, 10 bases remained unmatched. The germline V gene has CDR1 LNHNV and CDR2 YYDKDF (reference sequence). The CDR3 is made up of 13 amino acids. Full variable domain (outside the CDR3, taken from reference TRBV15 and TRBJ2-1): DAMVIQNPRYQVTQFGKPVTLSCSQTLNHNVMYWYQQKSSQAPKLLFHYYDKDFNNEADTPDNFQSRRPNTSFCFLDIRSPGLGDTAMYLCATYGGGGSEQFFGPGTRLTVL.

The rearrangement links TRBV7-9 to TRBJ1-6; 7 positions agree with TRBD1. V lost 5 bases and J lost 10; bases outside the gene matches: 11. This CDR3 is 15 amino acids long. The germline CDR1 and CDR2 sequences are SEHNR and FQNEAQ (reference sequence). The CDR3 loop is CASSPTDRVLSPLHF. CDR3 sequence (DNA): TGTGCCAGCAGCCCCACTGACAGGGTATTGTCACCCCTCCACTTT.

The genes are TRBV7-2 and TRBJ2-2, with D perhaps matching TRBD2 (6 bases). V gave up 2 bases and J gave up 3 bases, with 10 bases separating them. The CDR3 consists of 15 residues. Germline assignment: CDR1 SGHTA and CDR2 FQGNSA. The CDR3 nucleotides read TGTGCCAGCAGCTTAAGACTAGGTGACACCGGGGAGCTGTTTTTT. It specifies CASSLRLGDTGELFF.